Below, 21 T cell receptor beta chains from the same sample are listed, as sequenced in a study of T cells in Graves' hyperthyroidism and ophthalmopathy. Amplified TCR beta CDR3 regions derived from RNA transcripts. When the TCR CDR3 underwent first-round RT-PCR, the HTBI primer set was used. TCRdb independently ran MiXCR on the multiplex PCR reads; one entry per CDR3 protein. The sample has around 250,000 distinct CDR3 sequences, about 14% seen once. Material for sequencing was blood. Receptors originate from a woman between 35 and 50 years old with Graves' hyperthyroidism that later progressed to Graves' ophthalmopathy.

This clonotype showed up many times. The gene calls are TRBV7-2 and TRBJ1-3, with TRBD1 as a possible D gene (6 bases). The CDR3 contains 15 residues. V lost 3 bases and J 4 bases, leaving 13 bases between the germline ends. Germline assignment: CDR1 SGHTA and CDR2 FQGNSA. The CDR3, as DNA: TGTGCCAGCAGCTTTCTCGGGACACTAGGAAACACCATATATTTT. It is translated as CASSFLGTLGNTIYF.

There are many counts of this clonotype. This rearrangement joins TRBV3-1 to TRBJ2-3; D call uncertain. The CDR3 has 17 residues. V was shortened by 0 bases and J by 0 bases, with 13 bases between the two germline ends. Looked up from germline, CDR1 is LGHDT and CDR2 is YNNKEL (reference sequence). CDR3 amino acids: CASSQDLGPASTDTQYF. The CDR3 nucleotides are TGTGCCAGCAGCCAAGATCTTGGCCCCGCCAGCACAGATACGCAGTATTTT.

This chain uses TRBV4-1 with TRBJ1-2; D uncertain. The germline gives CDR1 MGHRA, CDR2 YSYEKL. V lost 1 base and J 6 bases, leaving 9 bases between the germline ends. The CDR3 runs 13 residues. The CDR3 DNA reads TGCGCCAGCAGCCAAGTAACGGTTGATGGCTACACCTTC. Protein sequence: CASSQVTVDGYTF.

In this sample, this clonotype turned up a few times. The chain employs TRBV20-1 and TRBJ1-2; 10 bases are a match to TRBD1. Per the germline V gene, CDR1 is DFQATT and CDR2 is SNEGSKA (reference sequence). This CDR3 contains 13 residues. Trimming cost V 6 bases and J 8 bases; bases outside gene matches: 9. The CDR3 region has the DNA TGCAGTGCAGGGGACAGGGGAGCGTGGGGCTACACCTTC. Protein sequence: CSAGDRGAWGYTF.

In its sample, this clonotype was seen many times. This rearrangement joins TRBV20-1 to TRBJ2-2; TRBD1 is a possible D gene (6 bases). Germline CDR1 DFQATT, CDR2 SNEGSKA (reference sequence). With 0 bases removed from V and 0 bases from J, the gap between germline ends came to 8 bases. This CDR3 has 15 residues. CDR3 residues: CSAREDRSNTGELFF. CDR3 nucleotide sequence: TGCAGTGCTAGAGAGGACAGATCGAACACCGGGGAGCTGTTTTTT.

The chain employs TRBV7-3 and TRBJ2-3; the D is unclear. This CDR3 comprises 17 residues. Germline CDR1 and CDR2: SGHTA and FQGTGA. V was clipped by 1 base and J by 4 bases, with 18 bases between them. The chain's CDR3 is CASSLKPLTSIADTQYF. DNA of the CDR3: TGTGCCAGCAGCTTAAAACCATTAACATCAATTGCAGATACGCAGTATTTT.

Comments on this clonotype: Just one base apart from a much larger clone, this may be a read error. The CDR3 does not end in the conserved phenylalanine or tryptophan, so this is likely a read error. V usage is TRBV2 and J usage is TRBJ1-1, with D possibly matching TRBD1 (5 bases). The CDR3 has 15 amino acids. Germline assignment: CDR1 SNHLY and CDR2 FYNNEI. Trimming removed 3 bases at V and 7 bases at J, with 18 bases between. DNA for the CDR3: TGTGCCAGCAGTGACGGTAGGAGGGGTGAGGGTGAAGCTTTCCTT. Residues: CASSDGRRGEGEAFL.

Ten or more counts support this clonotype. V usage is TRBV28 and J usage is TRBJ1-1, with D unresolved. The CDR3 has 11 amino acids. The germline V gene has CDR1 MDHEN and CDR2 SYDVKM. V lost 7 bases and J 4 bases, leaving 7 bases between the germline ends. DNA of the CDR3: TGTGCCAGCACCCTCTCCACTGAAGCTTTCTTT. Protein sequence: CASTLSTEAFF. Based on the CDR3 plus reference TRBV28 and TRBJ1-1, the full variable domain is DVKVTQSSRYLVKRTGEKVFLECVQDMDHENMFWYRQDPGLGLRLIYFSYDVKMKEKGDIPEGYSVSREKKERFSLILESASTNQTSMYLCASTLSTEAFFGQGTRLTVV.

This clonotype was seen ten or more times. CDR3 bases: TGTGCCAGCAGAAAACAGGGCAATAGCAATCAGCCCCAGCATTTT. Translation gives CASRKQGNSNQPQHF. The J gene is TRBJ1-5, the V gene TRBV6-1; D is perhaps TRBD1 (6 bases). Germline lookup yields CDR1 MNHNS and CDR2 SASEGT. The CDR3 length is 15 residues. V dropped 6 bases and J dropped 0 bases, with 12 bases sitting between them.

To note about this clonotype: This clone may be a read error of a much larger clone one base away. The V call is TRBV20-1, the J call TRBJ2-1, with D uncertain. There are 14 residues in the CDR3. Germline lookup yields CDR1 DFQATT and CDR2 SNEGSKA (reference sequence). Written as DNA, the CDR3 is TGCAGTGCCAGAGACCCGCCGGACTACAATGAGCAGTTCTTC. Its translation: CSARDPPDYNEQFF.

This clonotype was seen ten or more times. This chain uses TRBV20-1 with TRBJ2-1; the D call may be TRBD1 or TRBD2 (5 bases each). Germline loops: CDR1 DFQATT, CDR2 SNEGSKA (reference sequence). The ends were cut back, 3 bases at V and 12 bases at J, with 18 bases in the middle. This CDR3 spans 13 amino acids. The CDR3 loop reads CSASGGLGRWQFF. The DNA of the CDR3 is TGCAGTGCTAGTGGAGGCCTGGGGCGTTGGCAGTTCTTC.

There are many counts of this clonotype. This sequence joins TRBV27 and TRBJ2-5; the match to TRBD1 covers 9 bases. Germline CDR1 MNHEY, CDR2 SMNVEV (reference sequence). The V and J ends lost 1 base and 2 bases, in that order; junction bases with no gene match: 2. The CDR3 runs to 15 residues. The DNA for the CDR3 is TGTGCCAGCAGTTTATTACAGGGGGCACAAGAGACCCAGTACTTC. Translated, it gives CASSLLQGAQETQYF.

The chain recombines TRBV4-2 with TRBJ2-2; TRBD1 agrees at 8 bases. Germline values: CDR1 LGHNA, CDR2 YNFKEQ. The CDR3 consists of 14 residues. Trimming cost V 2 bases and J 7 bases; bases outside gene matches: 3. The CDR3, as DNA: TGTGCCAGCAGCCAACAGGGGGCCGGCGGGGAGCTGTTTTTT. Its translation is CASSQQGAGGELFF.

In its sample, this clonotype was seen many times. This rearrangement joins TRBV28 to TRBJ1-4; no reliable D call. The CDR3 contains 14 residues. Per the germline V gene, CDR1 is MDHEN and CDR2 is SYDVKM. V lost 2 bases and J lost 3, with 7 bases in between. The DNA of the CDR3 is TGTGCCAGCAGTTTAGGGCGACCTAATGAAAAACTGTTTTTT. Protein product: CASSLGRPNEKLFF. Full variable domain (outside the CDR3, taken from reference TRBV28 and TRBJ1-4): DVKVTQSSRYLVKRTGEKVFLECVQDMDHENMFWYRQDPGLGLRLIYFSYDVKMKEKGDIPEGYSVSREKKERFSLILESASTNQTSMYLCASSLGRPNEKLFFGSGTQLSVL.

The sample holds many counts of this clonotype. The V gene is TRBV6-5, the J gene TRBJ2-3; 7 bases are shared with TRBD2. The CDR3 loop spans 14 amino acids. Germline-derived CDR1 and CDR2 are MNHEY and SVGAGI. The ends lost 2 bases at V and 2 bases at J; junction bases unmatched: 1. CDR3 sequence reads: CASSYAGDTDTQYF. The CDR3 DNA sequence: TGTGCCAGCAGTTACGCGGGAGACACAGATACGCAGTATTTT.

This clonotype was recorded many times. The gene calls are TRBV12-5 and TRBJ2-3, with D possibly TRBD1 on 6 matching bases. V was clipped by 9 bases and J by 4 bases, with 17 bases between them. The CDR3 sequence is 14 residues long. The V gene's germline CDR1 is LGHNT and CDR2 FRNRAP. The CDR3 region has the DNA TGTGCTAGCTCGAGGGGGAAGAACCCAGATACGCAGTATTTT. Translated: CASSRGKNPDTQYF.

This clonotype occurred a few times. The chain employs TRBV7-3 and TRBJ2-2; D is ambiguous. The CDR3 sequence is 15 residues long. Germline values: CDR1 SGHTA, CDR2 FQGTGA. V lost 5 bases, J lost 5 bases, and 15 bases lay in between. Written as DNA, the CDR3 is TGTGCCAGCAGCCCTGATCAGGTTGAGACCGGGGAGCTGTTTTTT. This translates into CASSPDQVETGELFF. The full variable domain, with the rest looked up from reference TRBV7-3 and TRBJ2-2, is GAGVSQTPSNKVTEKGKYVELRCDPISGHTALYWYRQSLGQGPEFLIYFQGTGAADDSGLPNDRFFAVRPEGSVSTLKIQRTERGDSAVYLCASSPDQVETGELFFGEGSRLTVL.

The J gene is TRBJ2-5, the V gene TRBV12-3 or TRBV12-4, with 8 bases aligning to TRBD2. The CDR3 spans 11 residues. J gave up 9 bases and V 6 bases, and 3 bases lay outside the gene matches. The CDR3 spells CASREAGAQYF. The CDR3 DNA follows: TGTGCCAGCAGAGAAGCGGGGGCCCAGTACTTC.

In this sample, this clonotype turned up many times. The chain has TRBV7-9 and TRBJ2-1, with 8 bases matching TRBD2. This CDR3 region has 13 residues. V lost 3 bases, J lost 8 bases, and 3 bases stayed unmatched. CDR1 is SEHNR, CDR2 FQNEAQ, per germline (reference sequence). The CDR3 sequence is CASSFTSGYEQFF. Here the CDR3 DNA reads TGTGCCAGCAGCTTCACTAGCGGATATGAGCAGTTCTTC.

A word on this clonotype: Germline and junction disagree at one end, which may indicate a read error. V is TRBV5-8 and J is TRBJ2-1; TRBD2 matches at 13 bases. The V gene's germline CDR1 is SGHTS and CDR2 YDEGEE. This CDR3 has 19 residues. CDR3 coding DNA: TGTGCCAGCAGCCGCCCGGGGGGAGGACTAGCGGGAGCCCTGAATGAGCAGCTCTTC. Protein sequence: CASSRPGGGLAGALNEQLF.

There are many counts of this clonotype. The chain has TRBV2 and TRBJ2-3, with D perhaps matching TRBD2 (6 bases). The V and J ends lost 6 bases and 2 bases respectively, with 12 bases between them. Germline V gene sequence: CDR1 SNHLY, CDR2 FYNNEI. This CDR3 contains 14 residues. The CDR3 DNA reads TGTGCCAGCAGCGGGGGACGTTTCACAGATACGCAGTATTTT. Translated, it gives CASSGGRFTDTQYF.